The 29 T cell receptor beta chains in this list originate from one sample, sequenced in a study of T cell repertoires in cytomegalovirus infection. Their antigens remain unidentified. TCRdb ran MiXCR on the reads and lists one entry per CDR3 protein. This table holds approximately 730,000 distinct CDR3 sequences, 25% to 35% found once. Sequences were derived from cultured CD8+ T cells from PBMCs, sampled from culture after CMV antigen stimulation. These receptors came from a human donor in good health (CMV status not recorded). Some clones in this sample may be carry-over from other donors' samples.

This clonotype was seen many times. The J gene is TRBJ2-1, the V gene TRBV6-5, with 10 bases fitting TRBD1. This CDR3 is built from 15 residues. V lost 4 bases to trimming and J lost 7 bases; unmatched junction nucleotides: 7. Germline V gene sequence: CDR1 MNHEY, CDR2 SVGAGI. In nucleotides, the CDR3 is TGTGCCAGCAGTTTGGGACAGGGGTTGTGGAATGAGCAGTTCTTC. It translates to CASSLGQGLWNEQFF.

CDR3 protein: CASWDRNYGELFF. The CDR3 region has the DNA TGTGCCAGCTGGGACAGGAACTACGGGGAGCTGTTTTTT. The chain uses TRBV6-1 and TRBJ2-2; 8 bases align to TRBD1. CDR1 and CDR2 from the germline V gene are MNHNS and SASEGT. The CDR3 covers 13 residues. The V gene end was trimmed by 8 bases and the J gene end by 7 bases; junction bases not matched to a gene: 6.

The J gene is TRBJ2-3, the V gene TRBV27, with 10 bases matching TRBD2. The ends lost 5 bases at V and 4 bases at J; junction bases unmatched: 3. CDR1 and CDR2 (germline): MNHEY, SMNVEV (reference sequence). This CDR3 is 14 amino acids long. The CDR3 sequence: CASSRLAGADTQYF. The DNA for the CDR3 is TGTGCCAGCAGTCGACTAGCGGGCGCAGATACGCAGTATTTT.

This clonotype has more than one count but fewer than ten. The chain links TRBV27 to TRBJ1-3; D uncertain. CDR1 is MNHEY and CDR2 is SMNVEV in the germline V gene (reference sequence). V gave up 5 bases and J gave up 4 bases, with 24 bases separating them. The CDR3 runs to 18 residues. In DNA, the CDR3 is TGTGCCAGCAGTCCCTACCCGCTCTTGGAGGGCCTGGGAAACACCATATATTTT. It codes for CASSPYPLLEGLGNTIYF.

This clonotype was counted between two and nine times. The rearrangement joins TRBV9 to TRBJ1-1; TRBD1 aligns across 9 bases. The germline V gene has CDR1 SGDLS and CDR2 YYNGEE. The CDR3 is 17 amino acids. With 3 bases clipped from V and 7 bases from J, the junction kept 16 bases outside the gene matches. Written as DNA, the CDR3 is TGTGCCAGCAGCGAGCCTCGGGACAGGGCAGGGGGCGATGAAGCTTTCTTT. Its translation: CASSEPRDRAGGDEAFF.

The rearrangement uses TRBV6-2 or TRBV6-3 and TRBJ2-4, with D uncertain. CDR1 is MNHEY and CDR2 is SVGEGT in the germline V gene. The CDR3 is 15 residues long. Trimming left V 2 bases short and J 0 bases short, with 8 bases between. The CDR3 protein is CASSYGWLAKNIQYF. The CDR3 nucleotides read TGTGCCAGCAGTTACGGGTGGTTAGCCAAAAACATTCAGTACTTC.

This sequence joins TRBV7-9 and TRBJ2-1, with TRBD2 as a possible D gene (7 bases). The V gene lost 5 bases and the J gene lost 9 bases, with 20 bases spanning the gap. CDR3 length equals 15 residues. From germline, CDR1 is SEHNR and CDR2 FQNEAQ (reference sequence). The CDR3 region has the DNA TGTGCCAGCAGCCCCCTAGGTGGGGGGGCTGTTGAGCAGTTCTTC. It yields the protein CASSPLGGGAVEQFF.

The table lists this clonotype with a few counts. V usage is TRBV7-9 and J usage is TRBJ1-1; maybe TRBD1 (6 bases). The CDR3 contains 16 residues. Per germline, CDR1 SEHNR and CDR2 FQNEAQ (reference sequence). The CDR3 nucleotides read TGTGCTACTCAGCCGACCCCGGACAGATTAAACACTGAAGCTTTCTTT. Translation gives CATQPTPDRLNTEAFF. The full variable domain, rest sourced from reference TRBV7-9 and TRBJ1-1, is DTGVSQNPRHKITKRGQNVTFRCDPISEHNRLYWYRQTLGQGPEFLTYFQNEAQLEKSRLLSDRFSAERPKGSFSTLEIQRTEQGDSAMYLCATQPTPDRLNTEAFFGQGTRLTVV.

This clonotype was seen repeatedly, ten times or more. The chain recombines TRBV7-6 with TRBJ2-7, with TRBD1 as a possible D gene (5 bases). V was shortened by 5 bases and J by 2 bases, with 13 bases between the two germline ends. The germline V gene has CDR1 SGHVS and CDR2 FNYEAQ. There are 14 residues in the CDR3. CDR3 residues: CASSGEGATYEQYF. The CDR3 DNA reads TGTGCCAGCAGCGGAGAAGGGGCGACCTACGAGCAGTACTTC.

This clonotype was found a few times. The chain is built from TRBV5-6 and TRBJ2-7; 7 nucleotides align to TRBD2. V dropped 6 bases and J dropped 3; count of bases not matched to a gene: 9. The CDR3 consists of 14 residues. Germline V lookup: CDR1 SGHDT, CDR2 YYEEEE. The CDR3, as DNA: TGTGCCAGCACCCGGGTCGGGGGGAACTACGAGCAGTACGTC. It encodes CASTRVGGNYEQYV.

The chain is built from TRBV7-8 and TRBJ2-3; TRBD2 matches 10 bases. Germline CDR1 reads SGHVS; CDR2 reads FQNEAQ. CDR3 size: 15 residues. Trimming took 7 bases from V and 11 from J; bases not matched to a gene: 15. CDR3: CASTHQRGGQPKQYF. The DNA for the CDR3 is TGTGCCAGCACCCACCAGCGGGGGGGCCAGCCCAAGCAGTATTTT.

The chain employs TRBV6-5 and TRBJ1-1; tentative D call: TRBD1 (6 bases). The germline gives CDR1 MNHEY, CDR2 SVGAGI. The CDR3 covers 13 residues. Trimming left V 5 bases short and J 3 bases short, with 10 bases between. The DNA for the CDR3 is TGTGCCAGCAGTCAACAGGGTTACACTGAAGCTTTCTTT. Its protein product is CASSQQGYTEAFF.

This clonotype has at least ten counts. The V gene is TRBV7-6, the J gene TRBJ2-1, with TRBD1 identical over 7 bases. Germline V gives CDR1 SGHVS, CDR2 FNYEAQ. J lost 2 bases, V lost 1 base, and 5 bases had no gene match. This CDR3 has 16 amino acids. In DNA form, the CDR3 reads TGTGCCAGCAGCTTAGTTGCAGGGGGAACCTACAATGAGCAGTTCTTC. This encodes CASSLVAGGTYNEQFF.

This clonotype was seen a few times. The rearrangement joins TRBV6-8 to TRBJ1-3; D perhaps matches TRBD1 (5 bases). This CDR3 spans 16 amino acids. Germline assignment: CDR1 MNHGY and CDR2 SAAAGT. Trimming removed 4 bases at V and 0 bases at J, with 13 bases between. The chain's CDR3 is CASSFSRASSGNTIYF. The CDR3 nucleotides read TGTGCCAGCAGTTTTTCCAGGGCTAGCTCTGGAAACACCATATATTTT.

The V gene is TRBV4-1, the J gene TRBJ1-1; 7 bases map to TRBD1. CDR3 size: 14 residues. Germline V lookup: CDR1 MGHRA, CDR2 YSYEKL. With V trimmed by 3 bases and J by 10 bases, 11 bases remained unmatched. CDR3: CASSQGDRASVAFF. The CDR3 DNA reads as TGCGCCAGCAGCCAGGGTGACAGGGCAAGTGTAGCTTTCTTT.

This clonotype occurred many times. The chain links TRBV7-6 to TRBJ1-4; 7 positions match TRBD1. Germline V gene lookup returns CDR1 SGHVS and CDR2 FNYEAQ. Trimming cost V 5 bases and J 8 bases; bases outside gene matches: 2. The CDR3 runs to 12 residues. CDR3 loop: CASSPGGEKLFF. For the CDR3, the DNA is TGTGCCAGCAGCCCAGGGGGGGAAAAACTGTTTTTT.

CDR3 sequence reads: CASSDPLANYGYTF. CDR3 sequence (DNA): TGTGCCAGCAGTGACCCCCTTGCTAACTATGGCTACACCTTC. The chain carries TRBV25-1 and TRBJ1-2; D gene unclear. The CDR3 consists of 14 residues. The germline V and J ends were trimmed by 3 bases and 0 bases, with 8 bases remaining between them. From germline, CDR1 is MGHDK and CDR2 SYGVNS.

This clonotype was seen a few times. The CDR3 nucleotides are TGCGCCAGCAGCCAAGATAGTCGAATGAACTTCTACAATGAGCAGTTCTTC. Amino acids: CASSQDSRMNFYNEQFF. The chain uses TRBV4-1 and TRBJ2-1; D is unclear. The CDR3 runs to 17 residues. The V and J ends lost 0 bases and 3 bases respectively, with 15 bases between them. The germline gives CDR1 MGHRA, CDR2 YSYEKL.

The chain recombines TRBV10-3 with TRBJ1-1, with D hard to call. The CDR3 totals 13 residues. Germline assignment: CDR1 ENHRY and CDR2 SYGVKD. V was shortened by 10 bases and J by 3 bases, with 15 bases between the two germline ends. CDR3 nucleotides: TGTGCCACGAAAAGGACGGAGGACACTGAAGCTTTCTTT. Translating gives CATKRTEDTEAFF.

The rearrangement joins TRBV13 to TRBJ2-7; tentatively, D is TRBD1 (6 bases). Germline V gene sequence: CDR1 PRHDT, CDR2 FYEKMQ (reference sequence). The CDR3 length is 15 residues. Trimming pared 4 bases from V and 7 bases from J, leaving 20 bases between. The CDR3 sequence is CASSSVSGHLIEQYV. CDR3 in DNA: TGTGCCAGCAGCTCAGTTTCGGGACATTTGATAGAGCAGTACGTC.

The chain joins TRBV5-6 to TRBJ1-4; D is ambiguous. Germline CDR1 and CDR2: SGHDT and YYEEEE. CDR3 size: 16 residues. The ends were cut back, 1 base at V and 4 bases at J, with 14 bases in the middle. The DNA of the CDR3 is TGTGCCAGCAGCTTGAATCTCGGCACCGTTAATGAAAAACTGTTTTTT. It codes for CASSLNLGTVNEKLFF.

The CDR3 region is CASSYSGLGAIAETQYF. CDR3 DNA sequence: TGTGCCAGCAGTTACTCGGGACTGGGGGCGATAGCAGAGACCCAGTACTTC. This chain joins TRBV6-6 and TRBJ2-5; the D gene could be TRBD1 or TRBD2 (6 bases each). The CDR3 spans 17 residues. Trimming pared 0 bases from V and 4 bases from J, leaving 18 bases between. Germline V gives CDR1 MNHNY, CDR2 SVGAGI (reference sequence).

The rearrangement uses TRBV7-9 and TRBJ2-2, with a tentative D call TRBD2 (5 bases). CDR1 and CDR2 (germline): SEHNR, FQNEAQ (reference sequence). The V end lost 4 bases, the J end lost 8 bases, and 11 bases lay between the germline ends. CDR3 length: 13 amino acids. The CDR3 DNA reads as TGTGCCAGCAGCTCCGAGGGTGGTGGGGAGCTGTTTTTT. Its protein product is CASSSEGGGELFF.

The chain combines TRBV5-5 with TRBJ2-7; D not certain. V was clipped by 4 bases and J by 6 bases, with 26 bases between them. Germline V gives CDR1 SGHKS, CDR2 YYEKEE (reference sequence). CDR3 length: 17 amino acids. The CDR3 protein is CASSLNPDPLLVREQYV. The CDR3 region has the DNA TGTGCCAGCAGCCTCAACCCTGACCCGTTGCTTGTCCGCGAGCAGTACGTC.

The J gene is TRBJ2-1, the V gene TRBV2; D gene ambiguous. The length of the CDR3 is 12 residues. The V end lost 5 bases, the J end lost 9 bases, and 11 bases lay between the germline ends. CDR1 is SNHLY and CDR2 is FYNNEI in the germline V gene. CDR3 region: CASSFRVVEQFF. The CDR3 DNA reads as TGTGCCAGCAGTTTCCGCGTGGTTGAGCAGTTCTTC.

Only a few counts were recorded for this clonotype. V and J are TRBV5-4 and TRBJ1-1; D perhaps matches TRBD1 (5 bases). Between the trimmed V and J ends, which lost 0 bases and 3 bases, there was a span of 18 bases. The CDR3 runs 17 residues. Germline V gene sequence: CDR1 SGHNT, CDR2 YYREEE (reference sequence). CDR3 protein: CASSLGSSWGGDTEAFF. The CDR3 DNA follows: TGTGCCAGCAGCTTGGGCTCGTCGTGGGGGGGGGACACTGAAGCTTTCTTT. Supplemented by reference TRBV5-4 and TRBJ1-1, the full variable domain reads ETGVTQSPTHLIKTRGQQVTLRCSSQSGHNTVSWYQQALGQGPQFIFQYYREEENGRGNFPPRFSGLQFPNYSSELNVNALELDDSALYLCASSLGSSWGGDTEAFFGQGTRLTVV.

The chain carries TRBV10-1 and TRBJ2-1; D could derive from TRBD1 or TRBD2 (6 bases each). Germline CDR1 is WNHNN and CDR2 is SYGVQD (reference sequence). The CDR3 sequence is 13 residues long. Trimming removed 4 bases at V and 8 bases at J, with 12 bases between. CDR3 amino acids: CASSGGAIHEQFF. The CDR3 DNA follows: TGCGCCAGCAGTGGGGGGGCCATCCATGAGCAGTTCTTC.

The chain is built from TRBV19 and TRBJ2-7; the match to TRBD1 covers 10 bases. The germline CDR1 and CDR2 sequences are LNHDA and SQIVND (reference sequence). This CDR3 contains 13 residues. V trimming: 6 bases; J trimming: 4 bases; junction bases outside the gene matches: 3. The CDR3 here is CASSGDRGYEQYF. In DNA form, the CDR3 reads TGTGCCAGTAGCGGGGACAGGGGATACGAGCAGTACTTC. The complete variable domain, with remaining parts taken from reference TRBV19 and TRBJ2-7, reads DGGITQSPKYLFRKEGQNVTLSCEQNLNHDAMYWYRQDPGQGLRLIYYSQIVNDFQKGDIAEGYSVSREKKESFPLTVTSAQKNPTAFYLCASSGDRGYEQYFGPGTRLTVT.

The rearrangement joins TRBV4-3 to TRBJ2-5; either TRBD1 or TRBD2 may supply D (5 bases each). Germline CDR1 and CDR2: LGHNA and YSLEER. Trimming took off 0 bases at V and 5 bases at J, with 19 bases between the two ends. The CDR3 runs to 17 residues. The DNA for the CDR3 is TGCGCCAGCAGCCAAGATTACAACAGACTATCAGGGGAGACCCAGTACTTC. Translated, it gives CASSQDYNRLSGETQYF.